Sequencing of this T cell receptor (beta chain) was carried out in a study of blood T cells in healthy people across ages. This clonotype was seen a handful of times. Germline values: CDR1 MDHEN, CDR2 SYDVKM. The CDR3 length is 13 residues. V was clipped by 8 bases and J by 10 bases, with 15 bases between them. Next came a second PCR, run for roughly 6 to 11 cycles, which used a sample-barcoded 5' primer along with a J-beta primer mix. TCRdb analysed the 5' RACE reads with MiXCR anew, one entry per CDR3 protein. The sample consists of some 1,000,000 distinct CDR3 sequences, roughly 24% of them appearing once. This same sample was also part of a study on T cells of mothers and their children.

The sample comprised blood. This receptor was identified in a girl aged 2-15 years in good health. This chain connects TRBV28 to TRBJ1-6; no clear D gene. The CDR3 region has the DNA TGTGCCAGCCAAAACGACGGGGAATCACCCCTCCACTTT. This codes for CASQNDGESPLHF.